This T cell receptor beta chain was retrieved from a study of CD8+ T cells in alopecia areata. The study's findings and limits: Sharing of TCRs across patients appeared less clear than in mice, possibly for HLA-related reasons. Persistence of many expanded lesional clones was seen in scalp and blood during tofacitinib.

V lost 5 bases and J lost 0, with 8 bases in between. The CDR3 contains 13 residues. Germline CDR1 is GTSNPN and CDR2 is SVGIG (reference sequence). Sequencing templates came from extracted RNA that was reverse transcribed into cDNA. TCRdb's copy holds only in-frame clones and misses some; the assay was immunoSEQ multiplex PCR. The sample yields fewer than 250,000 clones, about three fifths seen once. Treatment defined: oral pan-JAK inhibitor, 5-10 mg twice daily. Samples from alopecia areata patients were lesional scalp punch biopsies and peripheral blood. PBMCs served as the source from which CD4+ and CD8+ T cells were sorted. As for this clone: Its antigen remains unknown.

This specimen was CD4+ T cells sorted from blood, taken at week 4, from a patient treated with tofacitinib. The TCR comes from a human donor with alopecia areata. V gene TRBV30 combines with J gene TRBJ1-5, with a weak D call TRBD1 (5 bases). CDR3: CAWQGNSNQPQHF. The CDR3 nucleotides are TGTGCCTGGCAGGGAAATAGCAATCAGCCCCAGCATTTT. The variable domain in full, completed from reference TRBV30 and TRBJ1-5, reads SQTIHQWPATLVQPVGSPLSLECTVEGTSNPNLYWYRQAAGRGLQLLFYSVGIGQISSEVPQNLSASRPQDRQFILSSKKLLLSDSGFYLCAWQGNSNQPQHFGDGTRLSIL.